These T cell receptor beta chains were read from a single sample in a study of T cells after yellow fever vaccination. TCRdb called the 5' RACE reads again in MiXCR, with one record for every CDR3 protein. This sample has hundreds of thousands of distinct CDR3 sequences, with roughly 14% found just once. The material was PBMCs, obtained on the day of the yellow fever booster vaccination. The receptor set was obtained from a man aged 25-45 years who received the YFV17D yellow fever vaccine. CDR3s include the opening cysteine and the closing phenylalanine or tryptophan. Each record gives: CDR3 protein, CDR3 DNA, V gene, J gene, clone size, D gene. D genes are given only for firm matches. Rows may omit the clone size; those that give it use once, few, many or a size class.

cdr3_aa: CASSETGPLSLAYGYTF
cdr3_nt: TGTGCCAGCAGTGAGACAGGGCCCCTATCCCTCGCCTATGGCTACACCTTC
v_call: TRBV27
j_call: TRBJ1-2
clone_size: -
d_call: TRBD1

cdr3_aa: CASSSWSSDGYEQYF
cdr3_nt: TGTGCCAGCAGTTCATGGTCTAGCGATGGTTACGAGCAGTACTTC
v_call: TRBV6-2/TRBV6-3
j_call: TRBJ2-7
clone_size: -
d_call: -

cdr3_aa: CASSMNRDRRDYGYTF
cdr3_nt: TGTGCCAGCAGTATGAATCGGGACAGGCGCGATTATGGCTACACCTTC
v_call: TRBV12-3/TRBV12-4
j_call: TRBJ1-2
clone_size: -
d_call: TRBD1

cdr3_aa: CASSSSPGNSYEQYF
cdr3_nt: TGTGCCAGCAGTTCGAGCCCAGGGAACTCCTACGAGCAGTACTTC
v_call: TRBV12-3/TRBV12-4
j_call: TRBJ2-7
clone_size: -
d_call: -

cdr3_aa: CSVETGGYGYTF
cdr3_nt: TGCAGCGTTGAAACTGGAGGCTATGGCTACACCTTC
v_call: TRBV29-1
j_call: TRBJ1-2
clone_size: -
d_call: -

cdr3_aa: CSASQTGGGSSPLHF
cdr3_nt: TGCAGTGCTAGCCAAACCGGGGGTGGAAGTTCACCCCTCCACTTT
v_call: TRBV20-1
j_call: TRBJ1-6
clone_size: -
d_call: -

cdr3_aa: CASSPWPGQGDTDTQYF
cdr3_nt: TGTGCCAGCAGCCCATGGCCGGGACAGGGGGACACAGATACGCAGTATTTT
v_call: TRBV7-9
j_call: TRBJ2-3
clone_size: -
d_call: TRBD1

cdr3_aa: CASSYIRQPQHF
cdr3_nt: TGTGCCAGCAGTTACATCCGGCAGCCCCAGCATTTT
v_call: TRBV6-2/TRBV6-3
j_call: TRBJ1-5
clone_size: many
d_call: -

cdr3_aa: CASRPQWGYYEQYF
cdr3_nt: TGTGCCAGCAGACCTCAGTGGGGTTACTACGAGCAGTACTTC
v_call: TRBV12-3/TRBV12-4
j_call: TRBJ2-7
clone_size: few
d_call: -

cdr3_aa: CASTEAGVGETQYF
cdr3_nt: TGTGCCAGCACTGAAGCGGGAGTAGGAGAGACCCAGTACTTC
v_call: TRBV7-9
j_call: TRBJ2-5
clone_size: -
d_call: TRBD2